A single sample gave rise to the 10 T cell receptor beta chains below, sequenced in a study of T cells in Graves' hyperthyroidism and ophthalmopathy. The TCR beta CDR3 regions underwent amplification using RNA transcripts as the source. TCR CDR3 regions were first amplified by RT-PCR with HTBI primers. TCRdb reprocessed the multiplex PCR reads via MiXCR and lists one record per CDR3 protein. The table shows 450,000 to 650,000 distinct CDR3 sequences, with roughly 20% occurring only once. The sequenced sample was blood. Every receptor here comes from a man between 18 and 29 years old with Graves' hyperthyroidism.

This clonotype was recorded many times. This rearrangement joins TRBV24-1 to TRBJ1-1; D possibly corresponds to TRBD1 (5 bases). V lost 10 bases and J 3 bases, leaving 26 bases between the germline ends. CDR1 KGHDR and CDR2 SFDVKD come from the germline V gene. This CDR3 spans 17 amino acids. CDR3 residues: CATNGGNGRQVDTEAFF. The CDR3 DNA follows: TGTGCCACTAACGGGGGAAACGGACGGCAGGTTGACACTGAAGCTTTCTTT.

Ten or more counts support this clonotype. The chain carries TRBV12-3 or TRBV12-4 and TRBJ2-5; 9 bases match TRBD2. J was trimmed by 4 bases and V by 5 bases; bases with no gene match: 11. This CDR3 region has 16 residues. CDR3 sequence reads: CASSGWRGGERETQYF. The CDR3 bases are TGTGCCAGCAGTGGCTGGCGGGGGGGCGAGAGAGAGACCCAGTACTTC.

This clonotype came up many times. The CDR3 bases are TGTGCCACCGCTGAGGGTCTAGGCGAGACCCAGTACTTC. Amino acid sequence: CATAEGLGETQYF. The V gene is TRBV2, the J gene TRBJ2-5; maybe TRBD2 (5 bases). This CDR3 is built from 13 residues. Germline V gives CDR1 SNHLY, CDR2 FYNNEI. Trimming took 10 bases from V and 5 from J, leaving 17 bases between them. The entire variable domain, with the rest obtained from reference TRBV2 and TRBJ2-5, is as follows: EPEVTQTPSHQVTQMGQEVILRCVPISNHLYFYWYRQILGQKVEFLVSFYNNEISEKSEIFDDQFSVERPDGSNFTLKIRSTKLEDSAMYFCATAEGLGETQYFGPGTRLLVL.

This clonotype was observed many times. The V and J genes are TRBV7-3 and TRBJ1-1; TRBD1 aligns across 7 bases. The CDR3 runs to 15 residues. After removal of 3 bases from V and 4 bases from J, the junction contained 8 bases not matched to a gene. Germline CDR1 reads SGHTA; CDR2 reads FQGTGA. Here the CDR3 reads CASSFQGGASTEAFF. CDR3 DNA: TGTGCCAGCAGCTTTCAAGGGGGCGCGTCCACTGAAGCTTTCTTT.

In this sample, this clonotype turned up many times. V is TRBV9 and J is TRBJ2-2, with D tentatively TRBD1 (6 bases). The CDR3 sequence is 13 residues long. V was cut by 3 bases and J by 7 bases, with 10 bases left in between. CDR1 is SGDLS and CDR2 is YYNGEE in the germline V gene. CDR3 sequence (DNA): TGTGCCAGCAGCGCCCAGGGGATCGGGGAGCTGTTTTTT. Amino acid sequence: CASSAQGIGELFF.

This clonotype occurred many times. The chain employs TRBV30 and TRBJ2-7; 8 bases line up with TRBD2. Trimming at V came to 3 bases and at J to 1 base, leaving 8 bases not matched to a gene. Germline lookup yields CDR1 GTSNPN and CDR2 SVGIG (reference sequence). The CDR3 runs to 15 residues. The DNA for the CDR3 is TGTGCCTGGAGCGACGGACTAGCTGCTTCCTACGAGCAGTACTTC. It yields the protein CAWSDGLAASYEQYF.

In this sample, this clonotype turned up a few times. This chain uses TRBV19 with TRBJ2-2; possible D gene TRBD1, 8 bases. Per the germline V gene, CDR1 is LNHDA and CDR2 is SQIVND (reference sequence). The V gene lost 5 bases and the J gene lost 4 bases, with 17 bases spanning the gap. The CDR3 has 16 residues. The CDR3 reads CASSQATGGGTGELFF. CDR3 coding DNA: TGTGCCAGTAGTCAAGCTACAGGGGGGGGCACCGGGGAGCTGTTTTTT.

In this sample, this clonotype turned up a few times. This chain links TRBV7-6 with TRBJ1-5; 7 bases align to TRBD1. Germline assignment: CDR1 SGHVS and CDR2 FNYEAQ. Trimming removed 5 bases from V and 4 bases from J; junction bases left unmatched: 11. The CDR3 sequence is 16 residues long. CDR3 amino acids: CASSRDSYSKNQPQHF. The CDR3, as DNA: TGTGCCAGCAGCCGGGACAGCTATAGTAAGAATCAGCCCCAGCATTTT.

This clonotype came up many times. The rearrangement links TRBV20-1 to TRBJ2-7; D gene ambiguous. This CDR3 is 12 amino acids long. Germline-derived CDR1 and CDR2 are DFQATT and SNEGSKA (reference sequence). V lost 0 bases and J lost 3, with 6 bases in between. In nucleotides, the CDR3 is TGCAGTGCTAGAGAAGTGGGCTACGAGCAGTACTTC. This sequence encodes CSAREVGYEQYF.

This clonotype was observed at least ten times. V gene TRBV30 combines with J gene TRBJ2-5, with D hard to call. The V gene lost 8 bases and the J gene lost 13 bases, with 11 bases spanning the gap. CDR1 and CDR2 from the germline V gene are GTSNPN and SVGIG (reference sequence). The CDR3 runs 8 residues. This CDR3 reads CARRRWYF. Written as DNA, the CDR3 is TGTGCCCGAAGGCGCTGGTACTTC.